A single sample is the source of the 16 T cell receptor beta chains below, sequenced in a study of control samples from healthy donors and cancer patients. Generated by immunoSEQ multiplex PCR, the TCRdb table keeps only in-frame clones and is missing some. The table lists 65,000 to 100,000 clones, 87% of them singletons. Sequenced material: blood. These receptors were taken from a man between 50 and 59 years old in good health.

J is TRBJ1-2 and V is TRBV6-5; unclear D gene. The germline V gene has CDR1 MNHEY and CDR2 SVGAGI. The CDR3 runs to 13 residues. The germline V and J ends were trimmed by 6 bases and 4 bases, with 12 bases remaining between them. Here the CDR3 DNA reads TGTGCCAGCAGCCAAGCGGAAGTCTATGGCTACACCTTC. Its translation: CASSQAEVYGYTF.

The chain links TRBV5-1 to TRBJ2-7, with D possibly being TRBD1 (6 bases). CDR3 size: 15 residues. The V gene's germline CDR1 is SGHRS and CDR2 YFSETQ. The V end was cut by 4 bases, the J end by 4 bases, with 18 bases between. The CDR3 is CASSPRASGQYEQYF. CDR3 nucleotide sequence: TGCGCCAGCAGCCCCCGAGCCTCGGGACAATACGAGCAGTACTTC. Full variable domain (missing parts from reference TRBV5-1 and TRBJ2-7): KAGVTQTPRYLIKTRGQQVTLSCSPISGHRSVSWYQQTPGQGLQFLFEYFSETQRNKGNFPGRFSGRQFSNSRSEMNVSTLELGDSALYLCASSPRASGQYEQYFGPGTRLTVT.

J is TRBJ2-5 and V is TRBV4-3; unclear D gene. The CDR3 has 15 residues. V was shortened by 0 bases and J by 1 base, with 9 bases between the two germline ends. Germline V gene lookup returns CDR1 LGHNA and CDR2 YSLEER. CDR3 DNA sequence: TGCGCCAGCAGCCAAGATGAACAGCGCCAAGAGACCCAGTACTTC. Amino acids: CASSQDEQRQETQYF.

The CDR3 coding sequence is TGTGCCAGCAGCTTTGGGCAAAATGAAAAACTGTTTTTT. As protein: CASSFGQNEKLFF. J is TRBJ1-4 and V is TRBV7-3, with no clear D. This CDR3 has 13 amino acids. Germline V gene sequence: CDR1 SGHTA, CDR2 FQGTGA. The V end was cut by 3 bases, the J end by 5 bases, with 7 bases between.

The V call is TRBV18, the J call TRBJ2-7; 12 bases match TRBD2. The trim removed 6 bases at V and 1 base at J, leaving 1 base unmatched. The CDR3 consists of 14 residues. Germline CDR1 and CDR2: KGHSH and LQKENI. CDR3 loop: CASSTSGRSYEQYF. The DNA for the CDR3 is TGTGCCAGCTCCACTAGCGGGAGGTCCTACGAGCAGTACTTC.

J is TRBJ1-2 and V is TRBV4-3, with D tentatively TRBD1 (6 bases). The CDR3 has 15 residues. From germline, CDR1 is LGHNA and CDR2 YSLEER. Trimming pared 3 bases from V and 4 bases from J, leaving 15 bases between. CDR3 in DNA: TGCGCCAGCAGCCAGGGGGCGCAGGAAGGCTATGGCTACACCTTC. It is translated as CASSQGAQEGYGYTF.

The CDR3 reads CASSIGGAGAADTQYF. DNA for the CDR3: TGTGCCAGTAGTATAGGGGGGGCAGGGGCTGCAGATACGCAGTATTTT. The J gene is TRBJ2-3, the V gene TRBV19, with D possibly called TRBD1 or TRBD2 (6 bases each). Trimming left V 1 base short and J 4 bases short, with 15 bases between. Germline V lookup: CDR1 LNHDA, CDR2 SQIVND (reference sequence). This CDR3 contains 16 residues.

The rearrangement links TRBV10-3 to TRBJ1-3; D unclear. Per the germline V gene, CDR1 is ENHRY and CDR2 is SYGVKD. This CDR3 has 11 amino acids. V lost 7 bases, J lost 0 bases, and 1 base lay in between. This CDR3 is CAINSGNTIYF. Here the CDR3 DNA reads TGTGCCATCAACTCTGGAAACACCATATATTTT.

The chain recombines TRBV5-4 with TRBJ2-5; D may match TRBD1 or TRBD2 (5 bases each). The CDR3 consists of 14 residues. V was pared by 4 bases and J by 6 bases, with 16 bases between. Germline CDR1 SGHNT, CDR2 YYREEE (reference sequence). CDR3 amino acids: CASSLWGEGKTQYF. The CDR3 DNA follows: TGTGCCAGCAGCCTCTGGGGTGAGGGGAAGACCCAGTACTTC.

The chain couples TRBV29-1 to TRBJ1-2; TRBD1 matches 9 bases. The CDR3 is made up of 15 amino acids. Germline CDR1 reads SQVTM; CDR2 reads ANQGSEA. Trimming took 4 bases from V and 4 from J; bases not matched to a gene: 10. Written as DNA, the CDR3 is TGCAGCGTTGCGGACAGGGGTCAAACAATCTATGGCTACACCTTC. It codes for CSVADRGQTIYGYTF.

The chain is built from TRBV13 and TRBJ2-2; D gene uncertain. Germline V gene lookup returns CDR1 PRHDT and CDR2 FYEKMQ (reference sequence). V was clipped by 4 bases and J by 2 bases, with 8 bases between them. The CDR3 covers 14 residues. The CDR3 DNA sequence: TGTGCCAGCAGCTCCTACAGCAACACCGGGGAGCTGTTTTTT. This translates into CASSSYSNTGELFF.

V is TRBV4-3 and J is TRBJ2-1; possible D gene TRBD2, 5 bases. The CDR3 has 15 residues. V lost 1 base to trimming and J lost 4 bases, with 11 bases between them. Germline lookup yields CDR1 LGHNA and CDR2 YSLEER. The chain's CDR3 is CASSQGGSSYNEQFF. The CDR3 DNA follows: TGCGCCAGCAGCCAAGGAGGGAGCTCTTACAATGAGCAGTTCTTC.

The chain employs TRBV7-2 and TRBJ2-3; no reliable D call. The CDR3 consists of 12 residues. Germline CDR1 is SGHTA and CDR2 is FQGNSA. V lost 0 bases and J 8 bases, leaving 6 bases between the germline ends. CDR3 sequence (DNA): TGTGCCAGCAGCTTAGCCCCACCTACGCAGTATTTT. Translation gives CASSLAPPTQYF.

V gene TRBV5-6 combines with J gene TRBJ2-5, with TRBD2 as a possible D gene (6 bases). The CDR3 runs 15 residues. V gave up 7 bases and J gave up 5 bases, with 21 bases separating them. Germline lookup yields CDR1 SGHDT and CDR2 YYEEEE. As DNA, the CDR3 is TGTGCCAGCGGAGGGTGGGGTACGGCTAAGGAGACCCAGTACTTC. Its protein product is CASGGWGTAKETQYF.

V and J are TRBV6-6 and TRBJ2-7, with unresolved D. The CDR3 runs to 11 residues. V shed 6 bases and J shed 4 bases, with 7 bases lying between them. Per the germline V gene, CDR1 is MNHNY and CDR2 is SVGAGI (reference sequence). The CDR3 loop reads CASRVEYEQYF. The CDR3 DNA sequence: TGTGCCAGCAGGGTCGAATACGAGCAGTACTTC.

The chain is built from TRBV9 and TRBJ2-7, with D perhaps TRBD2 (6 bases). CDR1 is SGDLS and CDR2 is YYNGEE in the germline V gene. CDR3 length: 13 amino acids. The germline V and J ends were trimmed by 7 bases and 1 base, with 12 bases remaining between them. This CDR3 is CASAGGESYEQYF. CDR3 nucleotide sequence: TGTGCCAGCGCCGGCGGGGAGTCCTACGAGCAGTACTTC.